This is a list of T cell receptor beta chains from one sample in a study of T cells in Graves' hyperthyroidism and ophthalmopathy. TCRdb re-called the multiplex PCR reads with MiXCR, one entry per CDR3 protein. This sample carries roughly 250,000 distinct CDR3 sequences, about a sixth of them seen once, and the ten largest clones take about 29%. Material for sequencing was blood. The source is a woman younger than 30 with Graves' ophthalmopathy. Each CDR3 is given with its conserved first and last residue. The D gene is left open where the match is weak. Rows may omit the clone size; those that give it use once, few, many or a size class.

CDR3nt | CDR3aa | j_gene | d_gene | v_gene | abundance
TGCAGTGCTAGAGCGGGGAGCTCCTACAATGAGCAGTTCTTC | CSARAGSSYNEQFF | TRBJ2-1 | - | TRBV20-1 | many
TGTGCCAGCAGTTCACCCAACCGAAACTACGAGCAGTACTTC | CASSSPNRNYEQYF | TRBJ2-7 | - | TRBV28 | -
TGTGCCAGCAAACCACCCCCGGGGCAGGCGGCAACTAATGAAAAACTGTTTTTT | CASKPPPGQAATNEKLFF | TRBJ1-4 | - | TRBV6-2/TRBV6-3 | many
TGTGCCAGCAGCTCGTCCCGGGACATTACCGGGGAGCTGTTTTTT | CASSSSRDITGELFF | TRBJ2-2 | - | TRBV7-9 | many
TGTGCCAGCAGTTCCCGGGACTATAACAATGAGCAGTTCTTC | CASSSRDYNNEQFF | TRBJ2-1 | TRBD2 | TRBV2 | many
TGTGCCAGCAGCTTAGATCCCGCGGGCACAGATACGCAGTATTTT | CASSLDPAGTDTQYF | TRBJ2-3 | - | TRBV13 | few
TGCAGTGCTCCCGGGACGGCTCCTAGCACAGATACGCAGTATTTT | CSAPGTAPSTDTQYF | TRBJ2-3 | - | TRBV20-1 | many
TGTGCCAGTAGTATTAGAGCGGGAGGGCGTTACGAGCAGTACTTC | CASSIRAGGRYEQYF | TRBJ2-7 | TRBD2 | TRBV19 | many
TGTGCCATCGAGCTAAGGGTCGGCGGAACCTACGAGCAGTACTTC | CAIELRVGGTYEQYF | TRBJ2-7 | - | TRBV7-9 | many
TGCAGTGCTAGAGATGTCCGCAGGGAAGCTAACTATGGCTACACCTTC | CSARDVRREANYGYTF | TRBJ1-2 | - | TRBV20-1 | -
TGTGCCATCAGCCGCACTAGCGGGGGAGGGGATACGCAGTATTTT | CAISRTSGGGDTQYF | TRBJ2-3 | TRBD2 | TRBV10-3 | -
TGCAGTACCCTCCCGGAAACTTCCCCACGTAACACCGGGGAGCTGTTTTTT | CSTLPETSPRNTGELFF | TRBJ2-2 | - | TRBV20-1 | many
TGTGCCTGGAGTGTAAGTGGCAATCAGCCCCAGCATTTT | CAWSVSGNQPQHF | TRBJ1-5 | - | TRBV30 | many
TGCAGTGCTAGAGATCCGGGGAGGGGACTGACTGAAGCTTTCTTT | CSARDPGRGLTEAFF | TRBJ1-1 | - | TRBV20-1 | many
TGTGCCAGCAGCGTAGACCCCAGGGTGGGTAACACCGGGGAGCTGTTTTTT | CASSVDPRVGNTGELFF | TRBJ2-2 | - | TRBV9 | -
TGTGCCTGGAGCAGCATTGTCTATGGCTACACCTTC | CAWSSIVYGYTF | TRBJ1-2 | - | TRBV30 | -
TGTGCCAGCAGCCAAGATTGGGCTAGCTCCTACAATGAGCAGTTCTTC | CASSQDWASSYNEQFF | TRBJ2-1 | - | TRBV4-1 | few
TGTGCCAGCAGCTTCCTACGGCGCGAGCAGTTCTTC | CASSFLRREQFF | TRBJ2-1 | - | TRBV11-2 | many
TGTGCCAGCAGCTTACAGGGACTTGGGGCGGCGGCCGGGGAGCTGTTTTTT | CASSLQGLGAAAGELFF | TRBJ2-2 | - | TRBV7-3 | few
TGTGCCAGCAGCCAAGATGCGGGGGGCGCCTATGGCTACACCTTC | CASSQDAGGAYGYTF | TRBJ1-2 | - | TRBV3-1 | many
TGTGCCAGCATTCGGGAGGGGCTGGAAAAACTGTTTTTT | CASIREGLEKLFF | TRBJ1-4 | - | TRBV6-2/TRBV6-3 | -
TGTGCCATCAGTGGGGGACAGGGTGGCAACACTGAAGCTTTCTTT | CAISGGQGGNTEAFF | TRBJ1-1 | TRBD1 | TRBV10-3 | many
TGTGCCAGCAGCTTTTCGGCGAGCGGGAGGGTTGAGCAGTTCTTC | CASSFSASGRVEQFF | TRBJ2-1 | TRBD2 | TRBV7-9 | many
TGTGCCAGCGCAGACAGGGAAGGGCTCCACGAGCAGTACTTC | CASADREGLHEQYF | TRBJ2-7 | TRBD1 | TRBV11-2 | many
TGTGCCAGCAGTTTAAGCGGCAGCTCAACTAATGAAAAACTGTTTTTT | CASSLSGSSTNEKLFF | TRBJ1-4 | - | TRBV28 | many
TGTGCCATCAGCGGCCTAGGAACAGGGGGCTACGGAGCTTTCTTT | CAISGLGTGGYGAFF | TRBJ1-1 | TRBD1 | TRBV10-3 | many
TGCAGTGCTAGAGATTTACGAGGGAGGGAGGATACGCAGTATTTT | CSARDLRGREDTQYF | TRBJ2-3 | TRBD2 | TRBV20-1 | many
TGCGCCAGCAGCTTGACCGGACTAGCGGGGGTCCTGCCGCAGTACTTC | CASSLTGLAGVLPQYF | TRBJ2-7 | TRBD2 | TRBV5-1 | many
TGCGCCAGCAGCTACCGGACAGGCGAAACCGGGGAGCTGTTTTTT | CASSYRTGETGELFF | TRBJ2-2 | TRBD1 | TRBV5-1 | many
TGTGCCACCTTGGGGCAGGAGAACACTGAAGCTTTCTTT | CATLGQENTEAFF | TRBJ1-1 | - | TRBV10-3 | many
TGTGCCAGCAGAGTAGCGGGAGGACTCACAGATACGCAGTATTTT | CASRVAGGLTDTQYF | TRBJ2-3 | TRBD2 | TRBV6-2/TRBV6-3 | many
TGCAGCGTCTGTTTGATCGGGACTAGCGGGAGAATGTATGAGCAGTTCTTC | CSVCLIGTSGRMYEQFF | TRBJ2-1 | TRBD2 | TRBV29-1 | -
TGTGCCAGCAGGCGACTAGCGGGAGGGCCCAGGTACAATGAGCAGTTCTTC | CASRRLAGGPRYNEQFF | TRBJ2-1 | TRBD2 | TRBV6-1 | many
TGTGCCATCAGCGACTCCGGGACTAGGGGCACCGGGGAGCTGTTTTTT | CAISDSGTRGTGELFF | TRBJ2-2 | TRBD2 | TRBV10-3 | few
TGTGCCAGCAGCCTGAGTGGTTCGGGGACTGGAGAGACCCAGTACTTC | CASSLSGSGTGETQYF | TRBJ2-5 | - | TRBV5-5 | many
TGTGCCAGCAGCCCCTGGGGACTAGCGGGTTCCACAGATACGCAGTATTTT | CASSPWGLAGSTDTQYF | TRBJ2-3 | TRBD2 | TRBV28 | many
TGTGCCAGCAGCCTAGGGGGACAGCCCGAAGCTTTCTTT | CASSLGGQPEAFF | TRBJ1-1 | TRBD1 | TRBV28 | many
TGTGCCAGCAGCAACTCCGGGACTAGCGGGAGGGCCGGAGAGCAGTACTTC | CASSNSGTSGRAGEQYF | TRBJ2-7 | TRBD2 | TRBV7-6 | few
TGTGCCAGCAGCCAAAACCCAGGCGGGGGGCTAGAGACCCAGTACTTC | CASSQNPGGGLETQYF | TRBJ2-5 | TRBD2 | TRBV3-1 | many
TGTGCCAGCAGTACACGCCTGGGACTAGCGGGGGGGCCGGGTGAGACCCAGTACTTC | CASSTRLGLAGGPGETQYF | TRBJ2-5 | TRBD2 | TRBV28 | -
TGCGCCAGCAGCTTGTCGGCAAGGAACACTGAAGCTTTCTTT | CASSLSARNTEAFF | TRBJ1-1 | - | TRBV5-1 | many
TGCGCCAGCAGCCCCCTCAGGGGGGGAGCGAACACCGGGGAGCTGCTTTTT | CASSPLRGGANTGELLF | TRBJ2-2 | - | TRBV5-1 | -